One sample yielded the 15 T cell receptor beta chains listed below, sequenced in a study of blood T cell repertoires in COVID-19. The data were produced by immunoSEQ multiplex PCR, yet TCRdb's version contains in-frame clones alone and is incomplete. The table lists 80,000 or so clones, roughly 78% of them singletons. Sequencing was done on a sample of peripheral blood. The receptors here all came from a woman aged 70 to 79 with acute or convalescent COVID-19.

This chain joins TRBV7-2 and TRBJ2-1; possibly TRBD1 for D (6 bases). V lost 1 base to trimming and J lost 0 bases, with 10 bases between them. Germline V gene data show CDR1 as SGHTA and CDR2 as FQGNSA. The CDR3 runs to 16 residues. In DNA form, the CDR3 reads TGTGCCAGCAGCTTAGGACAGGAGAGCTCCTACAATGAGCAGTTCTTC. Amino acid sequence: CASSLGQESSYNEQFF.

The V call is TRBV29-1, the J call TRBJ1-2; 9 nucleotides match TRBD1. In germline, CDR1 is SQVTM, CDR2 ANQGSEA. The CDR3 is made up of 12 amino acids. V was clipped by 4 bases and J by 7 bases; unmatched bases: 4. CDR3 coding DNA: TGCAGCGTTGCGCACAGGGGGCCTGGCTACACCTTC. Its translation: CSVAHRGPGYTF.

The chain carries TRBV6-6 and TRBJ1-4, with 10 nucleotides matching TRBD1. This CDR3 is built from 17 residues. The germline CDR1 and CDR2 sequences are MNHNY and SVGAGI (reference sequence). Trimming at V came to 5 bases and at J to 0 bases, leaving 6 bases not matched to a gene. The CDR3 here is CASSQGQGITTNEKLFF. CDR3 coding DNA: TGTGCCAGCAGTCAGGGACAGGGGATAACAACTAATGAAAAACTGTTTTTT.

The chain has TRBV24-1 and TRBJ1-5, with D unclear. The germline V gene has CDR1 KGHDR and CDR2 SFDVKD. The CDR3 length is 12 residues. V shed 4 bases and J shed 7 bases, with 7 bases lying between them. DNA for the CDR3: TGTGCCACCAGTGACGGGTGGCAGCCCCAGCATTTT. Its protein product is CATSDGWQPQHF.

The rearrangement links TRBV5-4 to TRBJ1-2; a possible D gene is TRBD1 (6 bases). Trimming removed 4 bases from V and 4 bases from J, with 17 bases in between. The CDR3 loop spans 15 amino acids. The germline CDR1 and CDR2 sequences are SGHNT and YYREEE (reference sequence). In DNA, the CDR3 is TGTGCCAGCAGCCAAGGGGGAGGGGTGGCCTATGGCTACACCTTC. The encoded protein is CASSQGGGVAYGYTF.

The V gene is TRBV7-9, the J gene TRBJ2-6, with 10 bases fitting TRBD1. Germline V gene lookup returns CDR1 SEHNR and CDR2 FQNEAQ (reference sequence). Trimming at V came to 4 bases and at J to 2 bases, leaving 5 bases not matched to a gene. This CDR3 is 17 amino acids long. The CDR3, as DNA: TGTGCCAGCAGCTGGGGACAGGGGCCTGCTGGGGCCAACGTCCTGACTTTC. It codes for CASSWGQGPAGANVLTF.

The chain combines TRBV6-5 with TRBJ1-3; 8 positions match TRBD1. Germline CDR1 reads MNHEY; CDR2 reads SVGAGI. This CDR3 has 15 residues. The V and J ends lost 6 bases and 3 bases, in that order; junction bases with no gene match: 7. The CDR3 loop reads CASRLGQGRGNTIYF. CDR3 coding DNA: TGTGCCAGCAGGCTAGGACAGGGACGTGGAAACACCATATATTTT.

The CDR3 DNA follows: TGTGCCAGCAGTTCTCGGACAGGGATGAACACTGAAGCTTTCTTT. Encoded protein: CASSSRTGMNTEAFF. The chain has TRBV27 and TRBJ1-1; 8 bases are shared with TRBD1. This CDR3 has 15 residues. V trimming: 4 bases; J trimming: 0 bases; junction bases outside the gene matches: 4. Germline V gene sequence: CDR1 MNHEY, CDR2 SMNVEV (reference sequence).

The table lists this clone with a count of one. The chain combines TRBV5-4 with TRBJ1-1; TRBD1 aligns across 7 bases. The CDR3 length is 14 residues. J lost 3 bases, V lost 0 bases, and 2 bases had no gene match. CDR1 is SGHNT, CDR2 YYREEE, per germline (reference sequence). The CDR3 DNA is TGTGCCAGCAGCTTGGCCACAGGGGACACTGAAGCTTTCTTT. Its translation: CASSLATGDTEAFF. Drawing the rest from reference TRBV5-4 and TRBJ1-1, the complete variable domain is ETGVTQSPTHLIKTRGQQVTLRCSSQSGHNTVSWYQQALGQGPQFIFQYYREEENGRGNFPPRFSGLQFPNYSSELNVNALELDDSALYLCASSLATGDTEAFFGQGTRLTVV.

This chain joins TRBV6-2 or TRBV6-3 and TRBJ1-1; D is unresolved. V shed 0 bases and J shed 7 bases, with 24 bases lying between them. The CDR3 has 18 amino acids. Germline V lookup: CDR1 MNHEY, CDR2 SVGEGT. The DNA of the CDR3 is TGTGCCAGCAGTTACTCCATTTCTGGGAGGGCTACCATTCGTGAAGCTTTCTTT. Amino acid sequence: CASSYSISGRATIREAFF.

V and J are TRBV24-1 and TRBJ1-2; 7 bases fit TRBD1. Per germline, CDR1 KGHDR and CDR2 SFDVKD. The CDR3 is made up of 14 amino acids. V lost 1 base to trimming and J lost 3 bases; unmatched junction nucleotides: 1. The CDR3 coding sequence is TGTGCCACCAGTGATTTAGACAGGGACTATGGCTACACCTTC. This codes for CATSDLDRDYGYTF.

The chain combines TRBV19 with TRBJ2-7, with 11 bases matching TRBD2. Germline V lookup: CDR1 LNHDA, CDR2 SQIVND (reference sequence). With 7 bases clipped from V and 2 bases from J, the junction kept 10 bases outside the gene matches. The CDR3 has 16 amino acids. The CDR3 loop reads CASTSRTSGGTYEQYF. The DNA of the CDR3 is TGTGCCAGTACTTCAAGAACTAGCGGGGGTACCTACGAGCAGTACTTC.

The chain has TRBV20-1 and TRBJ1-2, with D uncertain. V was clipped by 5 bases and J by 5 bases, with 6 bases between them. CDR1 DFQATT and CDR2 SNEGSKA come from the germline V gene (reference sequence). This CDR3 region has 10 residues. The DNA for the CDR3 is TGCAGTGCTTTTCAGTATGGCTACACCTTC. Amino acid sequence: CSAFQYGYTF.

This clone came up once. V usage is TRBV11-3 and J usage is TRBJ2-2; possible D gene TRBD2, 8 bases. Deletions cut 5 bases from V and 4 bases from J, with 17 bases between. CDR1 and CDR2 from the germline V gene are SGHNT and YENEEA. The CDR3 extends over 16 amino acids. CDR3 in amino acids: CASSAGLAGGTGELFF. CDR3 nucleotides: TGTGCCAGCAGCGCTGGACTAGCAGGGGGCACCGGGGAGCTGTTTTTT.

In nucleotides, the CDR3 is TGTGCCAGCAGTGGAGAGGGGGCACTCATGAACACTGAAGCTTTCTTT. This sequence encodes CASSGEGALMNTEAFF. The chain combines TRBV2 with TRBJ1-1; TRBD1 aligns across 7 bases. From germline, CDR1 is SNHLY and CDR2 FYNNEI. After removal of 4 bases from V and 0 bases from J, the junction contained 8 bases not matched to a gene. This CDR3 has 16 amino acids.